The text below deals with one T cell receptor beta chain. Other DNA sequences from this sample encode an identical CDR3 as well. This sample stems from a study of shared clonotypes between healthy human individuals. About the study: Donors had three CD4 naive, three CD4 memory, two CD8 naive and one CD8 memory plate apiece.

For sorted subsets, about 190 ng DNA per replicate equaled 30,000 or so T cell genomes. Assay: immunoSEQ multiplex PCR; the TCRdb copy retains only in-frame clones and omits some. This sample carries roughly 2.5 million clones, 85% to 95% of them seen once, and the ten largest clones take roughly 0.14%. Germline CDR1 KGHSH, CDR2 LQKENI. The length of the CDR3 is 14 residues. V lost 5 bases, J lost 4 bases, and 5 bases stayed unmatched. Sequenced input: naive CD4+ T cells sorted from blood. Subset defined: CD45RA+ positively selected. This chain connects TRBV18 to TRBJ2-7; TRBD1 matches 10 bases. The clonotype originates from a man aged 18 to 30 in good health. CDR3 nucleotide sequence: TGTGCCAGCTCAACCGGGACAGGGGCGTACGAGCAGTACTTC. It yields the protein CASSTGTGAYEQYF.